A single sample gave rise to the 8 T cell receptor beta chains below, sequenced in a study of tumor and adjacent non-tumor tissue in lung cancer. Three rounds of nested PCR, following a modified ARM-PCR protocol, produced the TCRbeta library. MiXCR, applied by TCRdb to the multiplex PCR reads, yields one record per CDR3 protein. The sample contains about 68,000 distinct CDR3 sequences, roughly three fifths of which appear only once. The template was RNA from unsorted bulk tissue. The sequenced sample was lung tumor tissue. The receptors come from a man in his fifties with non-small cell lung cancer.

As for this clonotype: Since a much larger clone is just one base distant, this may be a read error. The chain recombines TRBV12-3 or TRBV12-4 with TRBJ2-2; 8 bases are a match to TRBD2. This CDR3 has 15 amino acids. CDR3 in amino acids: CASSPGLAGSGDLFF. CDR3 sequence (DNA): TGTGCCAGCAGCCCCGGACTAGCAGGCTCCGGGGATCTGTTTTTT.

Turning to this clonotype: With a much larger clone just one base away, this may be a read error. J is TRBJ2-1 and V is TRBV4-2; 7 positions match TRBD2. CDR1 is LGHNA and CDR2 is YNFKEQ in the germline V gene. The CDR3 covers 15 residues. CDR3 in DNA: TGTTCCAGCAGCCAAGAAGGGAGGGCGGACAATGAGCAGCTCTTC. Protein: CSSSQEGRADNEQLF.

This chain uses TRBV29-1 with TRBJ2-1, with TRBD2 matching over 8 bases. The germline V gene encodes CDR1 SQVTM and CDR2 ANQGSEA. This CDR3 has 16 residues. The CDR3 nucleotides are TGCAGTGGTGAACCGCCTCTGGCGGGAGGAAGGAATGAGCAGTTCTTC. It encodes CSGEPPLAGGRNEQFF.

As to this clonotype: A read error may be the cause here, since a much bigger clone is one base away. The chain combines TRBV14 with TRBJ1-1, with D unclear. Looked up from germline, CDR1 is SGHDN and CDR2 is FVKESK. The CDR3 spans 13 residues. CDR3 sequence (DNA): TGTGCCAGCAGCCAACAGATGAACAGTGAAGCTTTCTTT. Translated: CASSQQMNSEAFF.

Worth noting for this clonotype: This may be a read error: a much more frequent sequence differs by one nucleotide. The CDR3 DNA follows: TGTGCCTTCAGAGGACTAGCGGGAGAGGCTGAGCAGTTCTTC. Protein: CAFRGLAGEAEQFF. The J gene is TRBJ2-1, the V gene TRBV10-3, with 13 bases fitting TRBD2. The length of the CDR3 is 14 residues. Germline V gene sequence: CDR1 ENHRY, CDR2 SYGVKD.

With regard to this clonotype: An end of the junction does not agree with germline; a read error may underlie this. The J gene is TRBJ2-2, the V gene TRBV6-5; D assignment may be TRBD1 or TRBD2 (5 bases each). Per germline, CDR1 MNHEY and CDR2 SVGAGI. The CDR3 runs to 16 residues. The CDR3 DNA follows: TGTGCCAGCAGTTGCCGCCGGGACCAGAACACCGGGGTGCTGTTTTTT. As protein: CASSCRRDQNTGVLFF.

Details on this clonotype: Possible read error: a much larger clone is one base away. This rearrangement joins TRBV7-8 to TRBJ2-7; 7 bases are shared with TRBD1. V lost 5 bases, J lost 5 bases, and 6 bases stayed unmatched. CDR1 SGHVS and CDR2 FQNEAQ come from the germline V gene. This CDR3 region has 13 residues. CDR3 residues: CASSQGTEDEQYF. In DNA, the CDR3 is TGTGCCAGCAGCCAGGGGACAGAGGACGAGCAGTACTTC. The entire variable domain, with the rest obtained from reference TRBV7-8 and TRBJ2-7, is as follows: GAGVSQSPRYKVAKRGQDVALRCDPISGHVSLFWYQQALGQGPEFLTYFQNEAQLDKSGLPSDRFFAERPEGSVSTLKIQRTQQEDSAVYLCASSQGTEDEQYFGPGTRLTVT.

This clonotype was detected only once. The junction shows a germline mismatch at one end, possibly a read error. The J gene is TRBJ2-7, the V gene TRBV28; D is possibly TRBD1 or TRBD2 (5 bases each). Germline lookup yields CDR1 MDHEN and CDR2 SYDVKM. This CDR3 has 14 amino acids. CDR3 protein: CVSSPPGRVYEQYF. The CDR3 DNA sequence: TGTGTCAGCAGTCCACCGGGACGAGTCTACGAACAGTACTTC.